The 12 T cell receptor beta chains below all came from one sample that was sequenced in a study of cytomegalovirus exposure and HLA in healthy donors. With 60 Vbeta and 13 Jbeta primers, the PCR was carried out. The method was immunoSEQ multiplex PCR; TCRdb's version includes in-frame clones alone and lacks a portion of them. Among 200,000 to 250,000 clones listed, 65% to 75% were seen once. Sequenced sample: PBMCs. The source of these receptors is a woman in her twenties or thirties in good health and CMV-seronegative.

V usage is TRBV5-4 and J usage is TRBJ1-1; 9 bases fit TRBD1. J was trimmed by 0 bases and V by 4 bases; bases with no gene match: 4. The CDR3 length is 15 residues. Germline-derived CDR1 and CDR2 are SGHNT and YYREEE (reference sequence). Here the CDR3 reads CASSRGQGLNTEAFF. CDR3 in DNA: TGTGCCAGCAGCAGGGGACAGGGATTGAACACTGAAGCTTTCTTT.

On this clone: The same CDR3 arises from other DNA sequences in this sample as well. The chain recombines TRBV7-9 with TRBJ2-1, with D possibly being TRBD2 (6 bases). Germline V gene data show CDR1 as SEHNR and CDR2 as FQNEAQ (reference sequence). The germline V and J ends were trimmed by 3 bases and 9 bases, with 12 bases remaining between them. The CDR3 is made up of 13 amino acids. The DNA for the CDR3 is TGTGCCAGCAGCTTGCGAGGGAGGACTGAGCAGTTCTTC. Translating it yields CASSLRGRTEQFF.

The sample holds one count of this clone. This chain joins TRBV10-2 and TRBJ2-1; perhaps TRBD2 as D (6 bases). V shed 6 bases and J shed 3 bases, with 12 bases lying between them. This CDR3 is built from 14 residues. The germline V gene has CDR1 WSHSY and CDR2 SAAADI. The CDR3 bases are TGCGCCAGCAGCGTGCGGGGACTCTACAATGAGCAGTTCTTC. It is translated as CASSVRGLYNEQFF.

This clone was seen a handful of times. The CDR3 DNA reads as TGCGCCAGCAGCCGCGGGGGAGGAGAGACCCAGTACTTC. Its translation: CASSRGGGETQYF. The chain has TRBV5-1 and TRBJ2-5, with TRBD2 matching 7 bases. CDR3 length equals 13 residues. V shed 4 bases and J 4 bases; nucleotides not matched to a gene: 4. Germline CDR1 is SGHRS and CDR2 is YFSETQ.

This chain joins TRBV27 and TRBJ1-6; D gene unclear. The CDR3 loop spans 13 amino acids. Germline V gives CDR1 MNHEY, CDR2 SMNVEV (reference sequence). V gave up 3 bases and J gave up 6 bases, with 6 bases separating them. The CDR3 nucleotides are TGTGCCAGCAGTTTGACACTTAATTCACCCCTCCACTTT. Translating gives CASSLTLNSPLHF.

This clone was recorded a few times. The chain joins TRBV4-1 to TRBJ2-4, with TRBD2 matching over 10 bases. Germline V gene sequence: CDR1 MGHRA, CDR2 YSYEKL. The CDR3 length is 15 residues. Trimming at V came to 0 bases and at J to 6 bases, leaving 2 bases not matched to a gene. The CDR3 spells CASSQELAGGNIQYF. DNA for the CDR3: TGCGCCAGCAGCCAAGAGTTAGCGGGAGGAAACATTCAGTACTTC.

CDR3 region: CASSLGTTDSGNTIYF. As DNA, the CDR3 is TGTGCCAGCAGCTTAGGGACGACAGACTCTGGAAACACCATATATTTT. The rearrangement uses TRBV13 and TRBJ1-3; D is perhaps TRBD1 (5 bases). The CDR3 totals 16 residues. The V gene lost 0 bases and the J gene lost 0 bases, with 9 bases spanning the gap. From germline, CDR1 is PRHDT and CDR2 FYEKMQ (reference sequence).

The rearrangement links TRBV5-4 to TRBJ1-6; weak D call: TRBD1 (5 bases). The V end was cut by 4 bases, the J end by 6 bases, with 17 bases between. Germline loops: CDR1 SGHNT, CDR2 YYREEE (reference sequence). The CDR3 length is 16 residues. In DNA form, the CDR3 reads TGTGCCAGCAGCCTCGCGGGGCGGGGAACTAATTCACCCCTCCACTTT. Amino acids: CASSLAGRGTNSPLHF.

The rearrangement joins TRBV5-1 to TRBJ2-5; 10 nucleotides agree with TRBD1. The J call could be wrong; TRBJ2-7 is a better fit for the DNA end. Germline CDR1 reads SGHRS; CDR2 reads YFSETQ. The CDR3 is made up of 13 amino acids. CDR3 nucleotide sequence: TGCGCCAGCAAACCGGGACAGGGGTACGAGCAGTACTTC. Protein product: CASKPGQGYEQYF.

The chain employs TRBV6-5 and TRBJ2-7; the match to TRBD2 covers 9 bases. The CDR3 is 14 amino acids. With 6 bases clipped from V and 5 bases from J, the junction kept 8 bases outside the gene matches. Per the germline V gene, CDR1 is MNHEY and CDR2 is SVGAGI. This CDR3 is CASRPGLASDEQYF. The DNA of the CDR3 is TGTGCCAGCAGGCCGGGACTAGCTTCAGACGAGCAGTACTTC.

The chain couples TRBV11-3 to TRBJ1-4; weak D call: TRBD1 (5 bases). CDR3 size: 14 residues. Trimming removed 5 bases from V and 5 bases from J, with 12 bases in between. Germline CDR1 reads SGHNT; CDR2 reads YENEEA. CDR3 in amino acids: CASSPMRGNEKLFF. The CDR3 DNA follows: TGTGCCAGCAGCCCGATGCGGGGGAATGAAAAACTGTTTTTT.

J is TRBJ2-5 and V is TRBV6-1; D is uncertain. The CDR3 length is 12 residues. Germline loops: CDR1 MNHNS, CDR2 SASEGT. V was clipped by 0 bases and J by 4 bases, with 3 bases between them. This CDR3 is CASSEARETQYF. CDR3 nucleotides: TGTGCCAGCAGTGAAGCGCGAGAGACCCAGTACTTC.